This entry describes one TCR beta chain. Its target is not known. The CDR3 regions of TCR beta were amplified from RNA transcripts. HTBI primers were the set used in a first-round RT-PCR of the TCR CDR3. Each CDR3 protein gets one entry after TCRdb re-called the multiplex PCR reads with MiXCR. The repertoire holds 490,000 or so distinct CDR3 sequences, with roughly 22% as singletons. The CDR3 runs 16 residues. After removal of 0 bases from V and 1 base from J, the junction contained 3 bases not matched to a gene. CDR1 is SQVTM and CDR2 is ANQGSEA in the germline V gene. The sample is drawn from a study of T cells in Graves' hyperthyroidism and ophthalmopathy. Study findings and constraints: Researchers found most expanded thyroid clonotypes above 0.001 in blood as well.

This sequence originates from a woman in her seventies with Graves' ophthalmopathy. The rearrangement joins TRBV29-1 to TRBJ2-1; 10 bases are a match to TRBD1. The specimen sequenced was blood. The CDR3, as DNA: TGCAGCGTTGAAGATCAGGGACAGGGGTCCTACAATGAGCAGTTCTTC. This translates into CSVEDQGQGSYNEQFF.